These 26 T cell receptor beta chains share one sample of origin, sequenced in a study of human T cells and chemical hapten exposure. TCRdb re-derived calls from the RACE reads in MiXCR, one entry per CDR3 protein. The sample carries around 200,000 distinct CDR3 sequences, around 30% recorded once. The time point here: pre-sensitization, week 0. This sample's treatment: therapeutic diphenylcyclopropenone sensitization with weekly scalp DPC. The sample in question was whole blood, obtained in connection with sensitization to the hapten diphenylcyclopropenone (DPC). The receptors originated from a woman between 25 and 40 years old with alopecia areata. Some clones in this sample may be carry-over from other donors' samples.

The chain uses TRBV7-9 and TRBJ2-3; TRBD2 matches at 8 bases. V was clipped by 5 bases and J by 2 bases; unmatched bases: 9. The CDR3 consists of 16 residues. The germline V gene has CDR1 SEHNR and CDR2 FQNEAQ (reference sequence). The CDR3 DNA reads TGTGCCAGCAGCCACGGCAATAGCGGGGCCACAGATACGCAGTATTTT. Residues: CASSHGNSGATDTQYF.

CDR3 DNA: TGTGCCAGCGGGGCCTCTGGAAACACCATATATTTT. Residues: CASGASGNTIYF. This rearrangement joins TRBV6-6 to TRBJ1-3; tentative D call: TRBD1 (5 bases). The CDR3 totals 12 residues. With 8 bases removed from V and 0 bases from J, the gap between germline ends came to 5 bases. Germline V gene lookup returns CDR1 MNHNY and CDR2 SVGAGI (reference sequence).

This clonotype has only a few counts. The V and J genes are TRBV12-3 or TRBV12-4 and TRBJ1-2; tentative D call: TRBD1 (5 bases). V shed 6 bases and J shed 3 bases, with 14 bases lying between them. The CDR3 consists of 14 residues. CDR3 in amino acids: CASSLTGRDYGYTF. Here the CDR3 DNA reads TGTGCCAGCAGCTTAACAGGTCGGGACTATGGCTACACCTTC.

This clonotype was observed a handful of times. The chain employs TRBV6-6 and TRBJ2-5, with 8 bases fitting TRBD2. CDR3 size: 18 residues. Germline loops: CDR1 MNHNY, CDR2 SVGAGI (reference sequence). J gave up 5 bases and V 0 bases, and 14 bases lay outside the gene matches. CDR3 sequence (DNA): TGTGCCAGCAGTTACTCACTCCGTCGGGTAGCGGGATTGGAGACCCAGTACTTC. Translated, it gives CASSYSLRRVAGLETQYF.

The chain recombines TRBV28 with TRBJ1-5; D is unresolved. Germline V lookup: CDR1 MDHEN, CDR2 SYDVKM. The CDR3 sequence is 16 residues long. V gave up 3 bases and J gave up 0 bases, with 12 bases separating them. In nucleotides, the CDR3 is TGTGCCAGCAGTTTGGGAGGGCCAAATAGCAATCAGCCCCAGCATTTT. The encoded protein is CASSLGGPNSNQPQHF.

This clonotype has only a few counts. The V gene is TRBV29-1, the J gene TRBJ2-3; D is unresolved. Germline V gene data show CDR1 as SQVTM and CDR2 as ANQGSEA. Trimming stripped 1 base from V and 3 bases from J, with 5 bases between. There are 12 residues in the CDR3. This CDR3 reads CSVEVRTDTQYF. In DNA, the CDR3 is TGCAGCGTTGAAGTCAGGACAGATACGCAGTATTTT.

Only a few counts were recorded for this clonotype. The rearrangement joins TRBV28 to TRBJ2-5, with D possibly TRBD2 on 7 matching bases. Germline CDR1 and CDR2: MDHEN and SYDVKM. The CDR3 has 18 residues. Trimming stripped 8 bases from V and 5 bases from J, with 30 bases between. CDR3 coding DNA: TGTGCCAGCTCCGCCATGCTGGGGACGGGGGGCGCGCCGGAGACCCAGTACTTC. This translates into CASSAMLGTGGAPETQYF.

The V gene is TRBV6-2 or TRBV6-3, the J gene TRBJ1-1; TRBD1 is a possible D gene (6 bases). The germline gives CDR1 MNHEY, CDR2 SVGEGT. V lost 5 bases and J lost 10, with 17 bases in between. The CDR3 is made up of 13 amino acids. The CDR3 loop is CASSQNPGEGAFF. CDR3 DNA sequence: TGTGCCAGCAGTCAAAATCCAGGGGAAGGAGCTTTCTTT.

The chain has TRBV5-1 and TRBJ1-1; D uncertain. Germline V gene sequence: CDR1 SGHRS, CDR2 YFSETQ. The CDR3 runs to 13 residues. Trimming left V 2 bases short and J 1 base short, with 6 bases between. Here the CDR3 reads CASSFPPNTEAFF. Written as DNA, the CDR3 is TGCGCCAGCAGCTTCCCCCCGAACACTGAAGCTTTCTTT.

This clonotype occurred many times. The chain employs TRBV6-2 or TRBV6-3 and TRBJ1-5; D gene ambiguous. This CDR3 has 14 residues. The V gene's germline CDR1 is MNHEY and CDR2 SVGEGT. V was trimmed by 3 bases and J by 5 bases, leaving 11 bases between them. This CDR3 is CASSYVGLDQPQHF. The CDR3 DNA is TGTGCCAGCAGTTATGTGGGATTGGATCAGCCCCAGCATTTT.

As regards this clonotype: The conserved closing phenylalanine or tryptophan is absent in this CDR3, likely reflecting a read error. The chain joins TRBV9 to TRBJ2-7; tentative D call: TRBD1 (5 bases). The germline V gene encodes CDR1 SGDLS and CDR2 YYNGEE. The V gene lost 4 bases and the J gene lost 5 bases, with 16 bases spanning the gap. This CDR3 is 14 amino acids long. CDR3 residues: CASSTTDMVHEQYY. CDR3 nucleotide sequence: TGTGCCAGCAGCACCACGGACATGGTTCACGAGCAGTACTAC.

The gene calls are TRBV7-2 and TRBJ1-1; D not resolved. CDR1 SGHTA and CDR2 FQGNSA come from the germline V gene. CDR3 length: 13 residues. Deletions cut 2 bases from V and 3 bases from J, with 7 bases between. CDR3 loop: CASSLTRDTEAFF. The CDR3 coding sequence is TGTGCCAGCAGCTTAACAAGAGACACTGAAGCTTTCTTT.

CDR3: CASSFGRAQSSYNSPLHF. In DNA, the CDR3 is TGTGCCAGCAGCTTCGGCAGGGCCCAGAGCTCCTATAATTCACCCCTCCACTTT. The chain links TRBV13 to TRBJ1-6, with D perhaps matching TRBD1 (5 bases). Trimming removed 3 bases from V and 0 bases from J, with 15 bases in between. The CDR3 extends over 18 amino acids. Germline V gene sequence: CDR1 PRHDT, CDR2 FYEKMQ (reference sequence).

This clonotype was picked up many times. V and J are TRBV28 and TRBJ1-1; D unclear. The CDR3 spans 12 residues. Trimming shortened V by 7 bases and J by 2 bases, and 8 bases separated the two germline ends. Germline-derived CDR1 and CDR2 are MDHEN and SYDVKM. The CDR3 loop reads CASKWGNTEAFF. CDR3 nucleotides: TGTGCCAGCAAGTGGGGTAACACTGAAGCTTTCTTT.

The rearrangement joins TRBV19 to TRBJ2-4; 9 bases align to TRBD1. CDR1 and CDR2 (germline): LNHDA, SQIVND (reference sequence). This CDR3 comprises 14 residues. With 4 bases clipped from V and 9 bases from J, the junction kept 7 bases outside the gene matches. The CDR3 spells CASSTGTGFGIQYF. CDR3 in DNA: TGTGCCAGTAGTACCGGGACAGGGTTTGGCATTCAGTACTTC.

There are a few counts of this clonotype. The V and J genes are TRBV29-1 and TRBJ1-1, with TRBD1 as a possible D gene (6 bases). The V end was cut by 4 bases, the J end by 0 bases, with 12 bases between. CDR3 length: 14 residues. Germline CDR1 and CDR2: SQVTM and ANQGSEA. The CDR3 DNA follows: TGCAGCGTTGTACAGGGTATCATGAACACTGAAGCTTTCTTT. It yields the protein CSVVQGIMNTEAFF.

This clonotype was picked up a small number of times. The chain's CDR3 is CATSRSNQPQHF. CDR3 in DNA: TGTGCCACCAGCAGGAGCAATCAGCCCCAGCATTTT. J is TRBJ1-5 and V is TRBV15; D ambiguous. CDR1 and CDR2 from the germline V gene are LNHNV and YYDKDF (reference sequence). Trimming left V 3 bases short and J 1 base short, with 1 base between. The length of the CDR3 is 12 residues.

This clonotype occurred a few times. The CDR3 reads CASSPGVRGYTF. CDR3 DNA sequence: TGTGCCAGCAGTCCAGGGGTTCGTGGCTACACCTTC. This chain uses TRBV6-2 or TRBV6-3 with TRBJ1-2; the D gene is possibly TRBD1 (6 bases). V lost 5 bases to trimming and J lost 7 bases, with 11 bases between them. The CDR3 spans 12 residues. The V gene's germline CDR1 is MNHEY and CDR2 SVGEGT.

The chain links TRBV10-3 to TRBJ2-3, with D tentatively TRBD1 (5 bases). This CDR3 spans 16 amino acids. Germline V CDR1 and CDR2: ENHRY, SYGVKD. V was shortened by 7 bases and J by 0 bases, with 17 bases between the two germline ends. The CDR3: CAITESDSYSTDTQYF. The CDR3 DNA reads TGTGCCATCACCGAATCCGACAGTTATAGCACAGATACGCAGTATTTT.

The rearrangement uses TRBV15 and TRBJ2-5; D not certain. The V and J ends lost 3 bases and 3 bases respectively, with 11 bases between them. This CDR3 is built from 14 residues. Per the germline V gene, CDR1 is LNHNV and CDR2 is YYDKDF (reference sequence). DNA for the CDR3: TGTGCCACCAGCAGGCCCCGTCGTGAAGAGACCCAGTACTTC. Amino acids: CATSRPRREETQYF.

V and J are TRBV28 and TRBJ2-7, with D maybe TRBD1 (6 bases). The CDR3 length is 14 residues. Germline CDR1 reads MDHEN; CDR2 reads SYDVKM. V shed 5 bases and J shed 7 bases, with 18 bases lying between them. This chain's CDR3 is CASSTLQGFGEQYF. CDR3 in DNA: TGTGCCAGCAGTACCCTCCAGGGGTTTGGGGAGCAGTACTTC.

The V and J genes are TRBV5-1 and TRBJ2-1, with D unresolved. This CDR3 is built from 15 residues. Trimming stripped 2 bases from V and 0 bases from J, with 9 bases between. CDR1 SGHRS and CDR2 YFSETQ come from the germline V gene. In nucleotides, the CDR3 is TGCGCCAGCAGCTTTGGTCTAATCTCCTACAATGAGCAGTTCTTC. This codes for CASSFGLISYNEQFF.

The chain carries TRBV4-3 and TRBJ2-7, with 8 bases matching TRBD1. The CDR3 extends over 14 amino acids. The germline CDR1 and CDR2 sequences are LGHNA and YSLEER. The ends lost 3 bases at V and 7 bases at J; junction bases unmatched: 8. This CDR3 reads CASSQMSQGGEQYF. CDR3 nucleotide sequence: TGCGCCAGCAGCCAGATGTCACAGGGGGGAGAGCAGTACTTC.

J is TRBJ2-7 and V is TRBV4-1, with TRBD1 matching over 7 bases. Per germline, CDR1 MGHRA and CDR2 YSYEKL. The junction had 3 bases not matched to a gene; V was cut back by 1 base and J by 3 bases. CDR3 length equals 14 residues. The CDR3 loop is CASSQGPGGYEQYF. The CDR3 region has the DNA TGCGCCAGCAGCCAAGGTCCAGGGGGCTACGAGCAGTACTTC.

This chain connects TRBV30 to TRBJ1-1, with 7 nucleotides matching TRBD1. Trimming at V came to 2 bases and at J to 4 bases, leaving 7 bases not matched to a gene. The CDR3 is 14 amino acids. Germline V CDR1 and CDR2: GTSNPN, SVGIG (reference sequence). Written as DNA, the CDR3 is TGTGCCTGGAGTTATACAGGGGCGAGCACTGAAGCTTTCTTT. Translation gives CAWSYTGASTEAFF.

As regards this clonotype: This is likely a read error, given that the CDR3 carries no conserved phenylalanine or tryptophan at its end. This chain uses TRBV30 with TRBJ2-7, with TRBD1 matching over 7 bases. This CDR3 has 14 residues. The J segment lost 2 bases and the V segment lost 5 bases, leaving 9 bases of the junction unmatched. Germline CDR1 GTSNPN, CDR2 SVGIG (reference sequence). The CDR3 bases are TGTGCCTGGGGTCAGGGACAGACAACCTACGAGCAGTACTCC. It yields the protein CAWGQGQTTYEQYS.